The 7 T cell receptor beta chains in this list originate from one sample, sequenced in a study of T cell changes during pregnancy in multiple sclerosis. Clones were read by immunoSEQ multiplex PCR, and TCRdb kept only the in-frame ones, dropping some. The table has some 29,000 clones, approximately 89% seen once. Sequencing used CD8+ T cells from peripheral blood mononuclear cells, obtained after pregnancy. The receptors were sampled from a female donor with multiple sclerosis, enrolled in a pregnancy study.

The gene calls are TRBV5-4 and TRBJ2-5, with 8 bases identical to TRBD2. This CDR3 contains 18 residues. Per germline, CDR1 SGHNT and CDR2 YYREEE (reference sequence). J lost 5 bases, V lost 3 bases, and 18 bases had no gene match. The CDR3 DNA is TGTGCCAGCAGCTCCTTTCCGACTAATCTAGCGGGCGACGAGACCCAGTACTTC. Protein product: CASSSFPTNLAGDETQYF.

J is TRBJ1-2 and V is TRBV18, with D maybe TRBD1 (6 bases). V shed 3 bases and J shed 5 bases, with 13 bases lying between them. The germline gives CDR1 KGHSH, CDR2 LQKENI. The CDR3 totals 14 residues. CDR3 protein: CASSPVGTQYGYTF. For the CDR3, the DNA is TGTGCCAGCTCACCCGTAGGGACACAGTATGGCTACACCTTC.

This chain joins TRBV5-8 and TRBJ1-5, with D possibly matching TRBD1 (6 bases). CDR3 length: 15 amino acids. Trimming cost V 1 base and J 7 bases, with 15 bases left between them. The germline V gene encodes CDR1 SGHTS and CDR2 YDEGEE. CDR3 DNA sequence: TGTGCCAGCAGCTTGAAGGGGGGGGCAGGGCAGCCCCAGCATTTT. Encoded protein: CASSLKGGAGQPQHF.

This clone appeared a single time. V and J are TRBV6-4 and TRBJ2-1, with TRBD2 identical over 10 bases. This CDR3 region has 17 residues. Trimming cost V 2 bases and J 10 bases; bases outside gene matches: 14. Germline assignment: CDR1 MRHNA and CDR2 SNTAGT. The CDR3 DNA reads TGTGCCAGCAGTGACCCCAAGTTAGCGGGGGGTACAGGGGAGCAGTTCTTC. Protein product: CASSDPKLAGGTGEQFF.

CDR3 DNA sequence: TGTGCCAGCAGTTACTCCCTAGCGGATTTTGCCTACGAGCAGTACTTC. This translates into CASSYSLADFAYEQYF. This chain joins TRBV6-5 and TRBJ2-7; the match to TRBD2 covers 7 bases. After removal of 0 bases from V and 2 bases from J, the junction contained 7 bases not matched to a gene. CDR1 and CDR2 from the germline V gene are MNHEY and SVGAGI. The CDR3 runs to 16 residues.

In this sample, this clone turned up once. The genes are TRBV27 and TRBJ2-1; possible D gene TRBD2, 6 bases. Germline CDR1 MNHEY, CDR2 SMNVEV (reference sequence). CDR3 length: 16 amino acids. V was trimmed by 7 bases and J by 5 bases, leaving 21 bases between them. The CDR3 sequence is CASTPLPGGGNNEQFF. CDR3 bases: TGTGCCAGCACCCCTCTACCTGGGGGAGGCAACAATGAGCAGTTCTTC.

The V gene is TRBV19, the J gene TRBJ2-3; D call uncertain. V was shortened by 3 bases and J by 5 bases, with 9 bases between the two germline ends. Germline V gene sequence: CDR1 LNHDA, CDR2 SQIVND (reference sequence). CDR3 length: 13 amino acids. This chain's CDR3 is CASSMLVGDTQYF. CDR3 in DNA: TGTGCCAGTAGTATGCTAGTGGGAGATACGCAGTATTTT.